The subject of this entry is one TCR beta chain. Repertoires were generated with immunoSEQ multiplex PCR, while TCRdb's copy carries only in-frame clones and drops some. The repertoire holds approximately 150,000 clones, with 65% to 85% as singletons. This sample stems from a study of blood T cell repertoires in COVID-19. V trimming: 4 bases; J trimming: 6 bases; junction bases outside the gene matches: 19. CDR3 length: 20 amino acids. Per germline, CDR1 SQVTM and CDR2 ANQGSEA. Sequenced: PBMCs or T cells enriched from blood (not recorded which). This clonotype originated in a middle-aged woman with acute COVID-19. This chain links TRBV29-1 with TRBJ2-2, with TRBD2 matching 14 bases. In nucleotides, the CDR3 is TGCAGCGTTGTCGGGTCGGGACTAGCGGGGGCATTCCAGCCCGCCGGGGAGCTGTTTTTT. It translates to CSVVGSGLAGAFQPAGELFF.